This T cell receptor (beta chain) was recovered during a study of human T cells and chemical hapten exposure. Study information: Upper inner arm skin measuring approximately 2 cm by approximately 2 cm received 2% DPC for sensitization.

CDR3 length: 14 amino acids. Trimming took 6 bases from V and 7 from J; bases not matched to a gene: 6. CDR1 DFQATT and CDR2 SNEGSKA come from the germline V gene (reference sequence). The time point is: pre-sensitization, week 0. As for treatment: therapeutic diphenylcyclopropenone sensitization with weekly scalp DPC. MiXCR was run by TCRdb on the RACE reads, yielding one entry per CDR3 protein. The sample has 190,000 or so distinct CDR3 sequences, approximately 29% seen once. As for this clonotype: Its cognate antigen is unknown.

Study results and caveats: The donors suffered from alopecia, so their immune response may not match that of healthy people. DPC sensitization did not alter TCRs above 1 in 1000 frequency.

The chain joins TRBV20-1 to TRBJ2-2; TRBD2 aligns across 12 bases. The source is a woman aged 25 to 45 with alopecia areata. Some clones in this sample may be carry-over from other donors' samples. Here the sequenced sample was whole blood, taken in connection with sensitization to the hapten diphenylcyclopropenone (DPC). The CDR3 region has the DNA TGCAGTGCGCGACTAGCGGGAGCTCTCGGGGAGCTGTTTTTT. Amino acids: CSARLAGALGELFF.